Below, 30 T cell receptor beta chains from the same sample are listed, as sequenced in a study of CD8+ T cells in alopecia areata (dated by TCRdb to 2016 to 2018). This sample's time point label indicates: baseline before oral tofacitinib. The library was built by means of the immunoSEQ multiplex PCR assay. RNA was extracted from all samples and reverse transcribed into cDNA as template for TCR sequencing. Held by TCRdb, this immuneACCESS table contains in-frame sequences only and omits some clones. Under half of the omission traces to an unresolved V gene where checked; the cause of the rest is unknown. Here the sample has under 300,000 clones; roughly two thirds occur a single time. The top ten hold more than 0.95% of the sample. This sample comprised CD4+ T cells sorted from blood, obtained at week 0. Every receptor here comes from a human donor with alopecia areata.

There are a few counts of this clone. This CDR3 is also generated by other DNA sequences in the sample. The CDR3: CSARGYNEQFF. CDR3 sequence (DNA): TGCAGTGCTAGGGGTTACAATGAGCAGTTCTTC. This chain links TRBV20-1 with TRBJ2-1; unclear D gene. CDR3 size: 11 residues. V lost 3 bases and J lost 4, with 4 bases in between. Germline loops: CDR1 DFQATT, CDR2 SNEGSKA (reference sequence).

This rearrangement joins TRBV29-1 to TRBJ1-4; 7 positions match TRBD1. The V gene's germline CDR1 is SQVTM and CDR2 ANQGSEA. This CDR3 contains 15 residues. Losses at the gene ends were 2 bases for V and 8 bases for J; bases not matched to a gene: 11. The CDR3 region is CSVELQTGMGEKLFF. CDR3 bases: TGCAGCGTTGAACTGCAGACAGGGATGGGCGAAAAACTGTTTTTT.

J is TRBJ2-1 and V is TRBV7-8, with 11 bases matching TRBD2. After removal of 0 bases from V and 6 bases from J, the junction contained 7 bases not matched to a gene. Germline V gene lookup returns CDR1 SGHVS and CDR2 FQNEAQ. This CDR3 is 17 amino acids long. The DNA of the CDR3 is TGTGCCAGCAGCTTAGCGGGTAGCGGGGGGGATTTCAATGAGCAGTTCTTC. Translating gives CASSLAGSGGDFNEQFF.

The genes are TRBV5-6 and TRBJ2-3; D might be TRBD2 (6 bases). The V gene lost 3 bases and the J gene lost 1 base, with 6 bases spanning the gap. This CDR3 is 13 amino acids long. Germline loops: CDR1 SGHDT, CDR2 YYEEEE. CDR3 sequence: CASSSGGTDTQYF. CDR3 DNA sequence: TGTGCCAGCAGCTCGGGGGGCACAGATACGCAGTATTTT.

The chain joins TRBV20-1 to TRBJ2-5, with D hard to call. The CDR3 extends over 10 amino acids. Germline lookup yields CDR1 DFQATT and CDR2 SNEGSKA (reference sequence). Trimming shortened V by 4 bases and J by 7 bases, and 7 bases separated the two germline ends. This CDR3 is CSATERTQYF. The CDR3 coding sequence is TGCAGTGCTACAGAACGGACCCAGTACTTC.

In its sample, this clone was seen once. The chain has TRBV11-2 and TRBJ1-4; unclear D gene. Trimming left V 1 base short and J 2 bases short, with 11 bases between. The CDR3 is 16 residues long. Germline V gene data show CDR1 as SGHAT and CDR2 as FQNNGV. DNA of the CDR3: TGTGCCAGCAGCTTAGTTCTGGCGGAGACTAATGAAAAACTGTTTTTT. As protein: CASSLVLAETNEKLFF.

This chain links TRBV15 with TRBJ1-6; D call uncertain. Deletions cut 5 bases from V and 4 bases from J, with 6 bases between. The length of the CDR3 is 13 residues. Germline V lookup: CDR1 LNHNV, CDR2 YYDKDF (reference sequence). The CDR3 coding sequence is TGTGCCACCAGCGTGAAGTATAATTCACCCCTCCACTTT. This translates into CATSVKYNSPLHF.

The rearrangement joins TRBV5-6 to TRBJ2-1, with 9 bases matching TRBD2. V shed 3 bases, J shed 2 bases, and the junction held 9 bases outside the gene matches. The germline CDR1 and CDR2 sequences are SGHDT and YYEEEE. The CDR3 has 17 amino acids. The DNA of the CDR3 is TGTGCCAGCAGCTGGGCGGGGCTAGCGGGGACCTACAATGAGCAGTTCTTC. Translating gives CASSWAGLAGTYNEQFF. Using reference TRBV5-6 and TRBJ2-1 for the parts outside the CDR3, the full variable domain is DAGVTQSPTHLIKTRGQQVTLRCSPKSGHDTVSWYQQALGQGPQFIFQYYEEEERQRGNFPDRFSGHQFPNYSSELNVNALLLGDSALYLCASSWAGLAGTYNEQFFGPGTRLTVL.

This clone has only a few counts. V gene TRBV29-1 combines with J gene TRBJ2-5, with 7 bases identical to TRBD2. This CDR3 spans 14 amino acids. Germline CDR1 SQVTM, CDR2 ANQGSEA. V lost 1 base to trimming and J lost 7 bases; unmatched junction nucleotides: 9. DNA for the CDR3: TGCAGCGTTGAAGTTAGCGGGCGCCAGGGGACCCAGTACTTC. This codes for CSVEVSGRQGTQYF.

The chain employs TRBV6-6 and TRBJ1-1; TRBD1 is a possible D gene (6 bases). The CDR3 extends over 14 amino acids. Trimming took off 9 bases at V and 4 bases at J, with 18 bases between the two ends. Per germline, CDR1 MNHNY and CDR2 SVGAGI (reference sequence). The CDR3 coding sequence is TGTGCCAGTGTTTCTATCCAGGGGAGCACTGAAGCTTTCTTT. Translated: CASVSIQGSTEAFF.

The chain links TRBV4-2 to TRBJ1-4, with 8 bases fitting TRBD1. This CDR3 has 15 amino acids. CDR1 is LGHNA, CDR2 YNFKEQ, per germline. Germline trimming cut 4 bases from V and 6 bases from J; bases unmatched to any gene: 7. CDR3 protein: CASSPSGTGDEKLFF. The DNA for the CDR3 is TGTGCCAGCAGCCCTTCCGGGACAGGAGATGAAAAACTGTTTTTT.

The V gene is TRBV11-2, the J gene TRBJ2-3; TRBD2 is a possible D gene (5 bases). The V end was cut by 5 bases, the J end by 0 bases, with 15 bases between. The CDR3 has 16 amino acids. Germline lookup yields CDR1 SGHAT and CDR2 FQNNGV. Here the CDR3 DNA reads TGTGCCAGCAGCCCGGTTGGGAGAGGGAGCACAGATACGCAGTATTTT. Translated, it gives CASSPVGRGSTDTQYF. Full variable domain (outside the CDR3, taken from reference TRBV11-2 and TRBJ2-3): EAGVAQSPRYKIIEKRQSVAFWCNPISGHATLYWYQQILGQGPKLLIQFQNNGVVDDSQLPKDRFSAERLKGVDSTLKIQPAKLEDSAVYLCASSPVGRGSTDTQYFGPGTRLTVL.

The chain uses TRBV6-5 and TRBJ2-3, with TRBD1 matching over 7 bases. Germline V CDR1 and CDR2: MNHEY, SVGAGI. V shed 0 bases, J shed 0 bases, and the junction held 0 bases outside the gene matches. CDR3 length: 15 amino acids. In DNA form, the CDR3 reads TGTGCCAGCAGTTACTCGACAGGGAGCACAGATACGCAGTATTTT. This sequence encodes CASSYSTGSTDTQYF.

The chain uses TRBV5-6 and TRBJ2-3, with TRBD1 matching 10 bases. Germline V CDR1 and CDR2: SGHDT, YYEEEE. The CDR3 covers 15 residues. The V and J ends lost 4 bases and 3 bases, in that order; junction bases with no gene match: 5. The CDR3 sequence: CASSGSGQGTDTQYF. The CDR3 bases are TGTGCCAGCAGCGGGTCGGGACAGGGGACAGATACGCAGTATTTT.

The CDR3 spells CSVDIQGAAEQFF. Here the CDR3 DNA reads TGCAGCGTTGATATACAGGGGGCCGCTGAGCAGTTCTTC. The J gene is TRBJ2-1, the V gene TRBV29-1; 9 bases agree with TRBD1. This CDR3 comprises 13 residues. Germline values: CDR1 SQVTM, CDR2 ANQGSEA. Trimming removed 3 bases from V and 9 bases from J; junction bases left unmatched: 6.

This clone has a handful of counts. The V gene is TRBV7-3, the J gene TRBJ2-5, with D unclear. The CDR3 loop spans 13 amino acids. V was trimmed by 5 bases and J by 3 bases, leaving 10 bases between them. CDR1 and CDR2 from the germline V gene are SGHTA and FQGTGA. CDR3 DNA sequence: TGTGCCAGCAGCCCTGACGGCAAAGAGACCCAGTACTTC. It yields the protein CASSPDGKETQYF.

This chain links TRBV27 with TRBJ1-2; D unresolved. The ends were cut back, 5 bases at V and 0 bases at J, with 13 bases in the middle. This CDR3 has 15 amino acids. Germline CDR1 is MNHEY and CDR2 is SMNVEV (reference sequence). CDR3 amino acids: CASSPRALANYGYTF. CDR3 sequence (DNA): TGTGCCAGCAGTCCCCGGGCCTTAGCTAACTATGGCTACACCTTC.

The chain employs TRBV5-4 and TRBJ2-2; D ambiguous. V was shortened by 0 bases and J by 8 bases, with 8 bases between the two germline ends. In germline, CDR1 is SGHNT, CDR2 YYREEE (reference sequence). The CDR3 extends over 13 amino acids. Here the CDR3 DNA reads TGTGCCAGCAGCTTGGCCGGCAGAGGGGAGCTGTTTTTT. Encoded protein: CASSLAGRGELFF.

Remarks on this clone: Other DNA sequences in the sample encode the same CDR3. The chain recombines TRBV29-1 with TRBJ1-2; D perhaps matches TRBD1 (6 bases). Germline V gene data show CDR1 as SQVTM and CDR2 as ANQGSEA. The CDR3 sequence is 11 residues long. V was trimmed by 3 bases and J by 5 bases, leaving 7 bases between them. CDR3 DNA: TGCAGCGTTGAGAGGGGGTATGGCTACACCTTC. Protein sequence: CSVERGYGYTF.

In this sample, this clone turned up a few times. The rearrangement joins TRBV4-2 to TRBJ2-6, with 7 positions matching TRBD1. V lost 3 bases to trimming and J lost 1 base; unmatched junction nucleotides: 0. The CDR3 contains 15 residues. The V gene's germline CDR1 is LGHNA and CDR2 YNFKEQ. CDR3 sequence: CASSQTGSGANVLTF. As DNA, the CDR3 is TGTGCCAGCAGCCAGACAGGGTCTGGGGCCAACGTCCTGACTTTC.

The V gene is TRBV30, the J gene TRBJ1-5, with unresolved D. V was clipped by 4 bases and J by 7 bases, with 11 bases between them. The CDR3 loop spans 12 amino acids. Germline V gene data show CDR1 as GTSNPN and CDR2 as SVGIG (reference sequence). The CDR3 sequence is CAWTSGEQPQHF. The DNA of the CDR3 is TGTGCCTGGACTTCAGGTGAACAGCCCCAGCATTTT.

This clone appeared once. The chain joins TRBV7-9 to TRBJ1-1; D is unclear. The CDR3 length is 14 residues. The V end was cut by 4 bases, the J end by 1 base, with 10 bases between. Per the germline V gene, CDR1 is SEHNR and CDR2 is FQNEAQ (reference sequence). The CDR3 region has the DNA TGTGCCAGCAGCTCACACGACGAGAACACTGAAGCTTTCTTT. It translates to CASSSHDENTEAFF.

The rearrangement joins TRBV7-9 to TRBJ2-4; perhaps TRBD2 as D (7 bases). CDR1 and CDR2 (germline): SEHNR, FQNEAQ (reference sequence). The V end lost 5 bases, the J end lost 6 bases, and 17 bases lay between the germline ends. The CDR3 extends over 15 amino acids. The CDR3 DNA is TGTGCCAGCAGCCTCCAAGGGGGGGCGAGAAACATTCAGTACTTC. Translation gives CASSLQGGARNIQYF.

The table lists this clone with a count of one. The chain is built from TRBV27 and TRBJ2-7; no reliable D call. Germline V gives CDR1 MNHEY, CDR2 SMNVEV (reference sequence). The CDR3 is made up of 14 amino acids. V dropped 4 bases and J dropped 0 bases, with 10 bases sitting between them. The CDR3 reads CASSWVANSYEQYF. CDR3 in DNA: TGTGCCAGCAGTTGGGTAGCTAACTCCTACGAGCAGTACTTC.

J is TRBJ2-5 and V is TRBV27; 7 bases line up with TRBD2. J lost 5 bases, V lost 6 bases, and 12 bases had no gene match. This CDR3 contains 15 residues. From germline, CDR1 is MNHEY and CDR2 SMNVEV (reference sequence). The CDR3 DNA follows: TGTGCCAGCAGCCCCCTCTCCCGGGGGGATGAGACCCAGTACTTC. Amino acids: CASSPLSRGDETQYF.

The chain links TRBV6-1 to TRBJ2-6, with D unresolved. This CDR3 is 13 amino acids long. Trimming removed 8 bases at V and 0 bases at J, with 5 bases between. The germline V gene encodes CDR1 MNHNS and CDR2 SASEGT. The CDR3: CASLASGANVLTF. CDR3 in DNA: TGTGCCAGCCTGGCCTCTGGGGCCAACGTCCTGACTTTC.

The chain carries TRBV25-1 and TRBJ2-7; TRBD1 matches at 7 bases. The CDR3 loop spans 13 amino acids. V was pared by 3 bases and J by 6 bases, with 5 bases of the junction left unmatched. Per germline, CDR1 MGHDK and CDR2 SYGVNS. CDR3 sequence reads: CASSDRQGIEQYF. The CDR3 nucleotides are TGTGCCAGCAGTGATCGACAGGGAATCGAGCAGTACTTC.

The CDR3, as DNA: TGCGCCAGCAGCCTCGGGACACAAAGCAATCAGCCCCAGCATTTT. The encoded protein is CASSLGTQSNQPQHF. This chain connects TRBV4-1 to TRBJ1-5; possible D gene TRBD1, 6 bases. The germline gives CDR1 MGHRA, CDR2 YSYEKL. This CDR3 is 15 amino acids long. V was shortened by 4 bases and J by 1 base, with 11 bases between the two germline ends.

CDR3 nucleotides: TGCAGCGTTGGGCGGGGAACGGGGTACGAGCAGTACTTC. Protein: CSVGRGTGYEQYF. The chain couples TRBV29-1 to TRBJ2-7; TRBD2 is a possible D gene (6 bases). CDR1 is SQVTM, CDR2 ANQGSEA, per germline. V was clipped by 4 bases and J by 4 bases, with 14 bases between them. The CDR3 spans 13 residues.

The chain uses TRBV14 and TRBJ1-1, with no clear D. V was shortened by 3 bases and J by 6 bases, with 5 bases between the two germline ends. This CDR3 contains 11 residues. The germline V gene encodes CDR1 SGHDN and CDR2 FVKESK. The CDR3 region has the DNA TGTGCCAGCAGCCATAGCGCTGAAGCTTTCTTT. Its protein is CASSHSAEAFF.